One T cell receptor beta chain is described in this entry. Its target is not known. A junction boundary mismatches the germline segment, possibly from a read error. The V gene's germline CDR1 is SGHTA and CDR2 FQGNSA. The CDR3 is 17 residues long. The data stem from a study of T cell responses to AZD1222 COVID-19 vaccine. Study-wide points: No repertoire was sampled before or during the peak T cell response, only after it. Donors were mostly white British, more females; clonal diversity possibly underestimated. The CD4 TCRs associated with vaccination extended across spike and predominated at 160-218 and 743-854. Baseline serostatus was positive in only six or seven AZD1222 recipients.

Libraries were prepared by immunoSEQ multiplex PCR; TCRdb keeps only in-frame clonotypes and omits some of them. The sample lists 15,000 to 20,000 clones; 80% to 90% were seen once. This specimen was peripheral blood, taken 28 days after the second AZD1222 dose. This chain links TRBV7-2 with TRBJ1-1, with D unresolved. The receptor's source is an adult who received the AZD1222 COVID-19 vaccine. The CDR3 coding sequence is TGTGCCAGCAGCTTAGCCGTCCCGGTGAGCTTGAATACTGAAGCTTTCTTT. Its translation: CASSLAVPVSLNTEAFF.